A single sample is the source of the 3 T cell receptor beta chains below, sequenced in a study of T cells in Graves' hyperthyroidism and ophthalmopathy. Regions amplified from RNA transcripts were the TCR beta CDR3 regions. Carried out on the TCR CDR3, a first-round RT-PCR used the HTBI primer set. Via MiXCR, TCRdb re-called the multiplex PCR reads, giving one row per CDR3 protein. The repertoire consists of 370,000 or so distinct CDR3 sequences, with about 14% occurring once and the leading ten covering around 20%. The source material was blood. The receptors come from a young man with Graves' hyperthyroidism that later progressed to Graves' ophthalmopathy.

This clonotype was recorded at least ten times. The chain is built from TRBV11-1 and TRBJ1-1; D gene unclear. The CDR3 loop spans 15 amino acids. The ends were cut back, 3 bases at V and 0 bases at J, with 11 bases in the middle. Germline V lookup: CDR1 SGHAT, CDR2 FQDESV (reference sequence). The CDR3 region has the DNA TGTGCCAGCAGCTTGACCGGGAGCTTGAACACTGAAGCTTTCTTT. This gives the protein CASSLTGSLNTEAFF.

This clonotype came up many times. The chain employs TRBV5-1 and TRBJ2-1; 9 nucleotides agree with TRBD2. The germline V gene has CDR1 SGHRS and CDR2 YFSETQ. The CDR3 consists of 15 residues. Germline trimming cut 6 bases from V and 4 bases from J; bases unmatched to any gene: 8. The CDR3 sequence is CASTAVAGDYNEQFF. In DNA, the CDR3 is TGCGCCAGCACGGCGGTAGCGGGGGATTACAATGAGCAGTTCTTC.

This clonotype was picked up many times. This chain connects TRBV11-2 to TRBJ2-2; 8 positions match TRBD1. The V gene end was trimmed by 4 bases and the J gene end by 4 bases; junction bases not matched to a gene: 2. The CDR3 has 14 amino acids. Germline assignment: CDR1 SGHAT and CDR2 FQNNGV. The CDR3 nucleotides read TGTGCCAGCAGCTGGGACAGGACCACCGGGGAGCTGTTTTTT. Translating gives CASSWDRTTGELFF.